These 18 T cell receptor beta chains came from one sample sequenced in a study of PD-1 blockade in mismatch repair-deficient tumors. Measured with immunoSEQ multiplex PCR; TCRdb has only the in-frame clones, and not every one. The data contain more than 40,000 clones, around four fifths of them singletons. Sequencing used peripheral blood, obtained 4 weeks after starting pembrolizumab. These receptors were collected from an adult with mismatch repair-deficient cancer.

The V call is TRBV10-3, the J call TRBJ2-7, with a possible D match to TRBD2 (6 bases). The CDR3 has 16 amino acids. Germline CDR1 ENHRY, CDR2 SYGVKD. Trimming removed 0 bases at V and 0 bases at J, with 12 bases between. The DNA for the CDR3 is TGTGCCATCAGTGAGTCAGGGACTCAGAGCTCCTACGAGCAGTACTTC. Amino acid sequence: CAISESGTQSSYEQYF.

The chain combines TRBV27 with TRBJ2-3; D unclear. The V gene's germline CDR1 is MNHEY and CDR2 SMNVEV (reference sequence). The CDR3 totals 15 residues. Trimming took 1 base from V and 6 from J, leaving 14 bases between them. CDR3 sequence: CASSLCRLCWDTQYF. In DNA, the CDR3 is TGTGCCAGCAGTTTATGTAGGCTCTGCTGGGATACGCAGTATTTT.

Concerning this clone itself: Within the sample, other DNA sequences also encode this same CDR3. The CDR3 loop reads CASSLDLSTDTQYF. CDR3 sequence (DNA): TGTGCCAGCAGCTTAGATCTATCCACAGATACGCAGTATTTT. The chain employs TRBV11-2 and TRBJ2-3; D is uncertain. V shed 0 bases and J shed 2 bases, with 6 bases lying between them. CDR3 length: 14 amino acids. From germline, CDR1 is SGHAT and CDR2 FQNNGV.

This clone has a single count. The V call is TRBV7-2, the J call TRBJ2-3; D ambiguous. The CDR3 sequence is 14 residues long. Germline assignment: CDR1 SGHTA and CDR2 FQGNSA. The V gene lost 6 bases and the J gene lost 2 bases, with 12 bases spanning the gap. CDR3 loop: CASSDPLVTDTQYF. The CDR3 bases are TGTGCCAGCAGTGATCCCTTAGTCACAGATACGCAGTATTTT.

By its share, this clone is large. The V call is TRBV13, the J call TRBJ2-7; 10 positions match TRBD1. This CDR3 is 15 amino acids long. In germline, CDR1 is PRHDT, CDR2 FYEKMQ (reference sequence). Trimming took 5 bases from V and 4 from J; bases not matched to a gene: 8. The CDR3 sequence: CASSPPGQGLYEQYF. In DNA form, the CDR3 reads TGTGCCAGCAGCCCCCCGGGACAGGGGCTTTACGAGCAGTACTTC.

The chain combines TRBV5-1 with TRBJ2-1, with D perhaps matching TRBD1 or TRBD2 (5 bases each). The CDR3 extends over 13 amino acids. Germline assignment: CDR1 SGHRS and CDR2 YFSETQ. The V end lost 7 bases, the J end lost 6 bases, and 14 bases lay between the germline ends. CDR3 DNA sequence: TGCGCCAGCGGCCGTAGGGACGCCAATGAGCAGTTCTTC. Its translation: CASGRRDANEQFF.

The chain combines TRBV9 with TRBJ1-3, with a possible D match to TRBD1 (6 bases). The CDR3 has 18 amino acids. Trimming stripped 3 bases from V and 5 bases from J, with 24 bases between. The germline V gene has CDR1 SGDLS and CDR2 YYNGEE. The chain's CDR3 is CASSGVQGLGEFRNTIYF. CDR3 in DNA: TGTGCCAGCAGCGGAGTGCAGGGGTTAGGGGAATTCAGAAACACCATATATTTT.

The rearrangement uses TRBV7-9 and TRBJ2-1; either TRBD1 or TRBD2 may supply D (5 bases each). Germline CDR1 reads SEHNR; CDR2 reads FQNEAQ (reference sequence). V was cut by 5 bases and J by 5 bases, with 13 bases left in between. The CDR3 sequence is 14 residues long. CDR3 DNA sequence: TGTGCCAGCAGCCATTCCGGGACGGACAATGAGCAGTTCTTC. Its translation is CASSHSGTDNEQFF. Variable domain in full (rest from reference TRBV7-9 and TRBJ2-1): DTGVSQNPRHKITKRGQNVTFRCDPISEHNRLYWYRQTLGQGPEFLTYFQNEAQLEKSRLLSDRFSAERPKGSFSTLEIQRTEQGDSAMYLCASSHSGTDNEQFFGPGTRLTVL.

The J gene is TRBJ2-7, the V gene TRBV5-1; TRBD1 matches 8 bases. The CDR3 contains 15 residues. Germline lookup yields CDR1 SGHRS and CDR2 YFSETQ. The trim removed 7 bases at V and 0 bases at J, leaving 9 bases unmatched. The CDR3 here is CASRSWTGSSYEQYF. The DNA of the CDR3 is TGCGCCAGCCGTTCCTGGACAGGGAGCTCCTACGAGCAGTACTTC.

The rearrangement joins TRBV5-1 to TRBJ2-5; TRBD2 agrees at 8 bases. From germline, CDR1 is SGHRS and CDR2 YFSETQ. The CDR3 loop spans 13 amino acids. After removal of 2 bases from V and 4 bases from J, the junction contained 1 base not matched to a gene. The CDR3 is CASSFGGGETQYF. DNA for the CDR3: TGCGCCAGCAGCTTCGGGGGGGGAGAGACCCAGTACTTC.

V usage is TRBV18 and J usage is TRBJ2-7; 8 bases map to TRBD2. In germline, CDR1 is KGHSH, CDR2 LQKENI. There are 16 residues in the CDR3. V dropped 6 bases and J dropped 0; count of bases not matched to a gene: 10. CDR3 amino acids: CASSRGGTTSSYEQYF. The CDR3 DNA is TGTGCCAGCTCTCGCGGGGGGACCACAAGCTCCTACGAGCAGTACTTC. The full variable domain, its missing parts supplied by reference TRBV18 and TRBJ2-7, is NAGVMQNPRHLVRRRGQEARLRCSPMKGHSHVYWYRQLPEEGLKFMVYLQKENIIDESGMPKERFSAEFPKEGPSILRIQQVVRGDSAAYFCASSRGGTTSSYEQYFGPGTRLTVT.

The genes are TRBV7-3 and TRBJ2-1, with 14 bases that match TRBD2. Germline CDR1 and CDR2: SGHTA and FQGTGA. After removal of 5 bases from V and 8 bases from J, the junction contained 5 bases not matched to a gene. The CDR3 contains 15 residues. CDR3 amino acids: CASSPGLAGVDEQFF. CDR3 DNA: TGTGCCAGCAGCCCGGGACTAGCGGGAGTAGATGAGCAGTTCTTC.

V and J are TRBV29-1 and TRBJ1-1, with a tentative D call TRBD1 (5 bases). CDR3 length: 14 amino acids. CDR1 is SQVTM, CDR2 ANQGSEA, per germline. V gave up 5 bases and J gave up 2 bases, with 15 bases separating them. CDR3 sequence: CSVRGGSGNTEAFF. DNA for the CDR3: TGCAGCGTTCGGGGGGGGTCGGGTAACACTGAAGCTTTCTTT.

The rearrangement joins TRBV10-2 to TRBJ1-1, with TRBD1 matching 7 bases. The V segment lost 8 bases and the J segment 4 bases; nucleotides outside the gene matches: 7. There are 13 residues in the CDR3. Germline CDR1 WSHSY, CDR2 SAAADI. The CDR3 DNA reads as TGCGCCAGCTCTTACAGGGGCCTCACTGAAGCTTTCTTT. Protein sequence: CASSYRGLTEAFF.

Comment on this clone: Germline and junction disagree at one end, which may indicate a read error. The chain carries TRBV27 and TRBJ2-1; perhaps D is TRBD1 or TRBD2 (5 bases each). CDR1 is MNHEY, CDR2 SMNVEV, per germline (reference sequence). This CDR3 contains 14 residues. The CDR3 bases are TGTGCCAGCAGTTTATTTCCGGGGCGCCCTGGAGGAATCTTC. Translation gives CASSLFPGRPGGIF.

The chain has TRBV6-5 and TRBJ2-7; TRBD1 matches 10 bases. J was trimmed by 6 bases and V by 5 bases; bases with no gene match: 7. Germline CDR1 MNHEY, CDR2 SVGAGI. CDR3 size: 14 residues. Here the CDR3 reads CASSRDRGLSEQYF. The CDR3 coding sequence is TGTGCCAGCAGTCGTGACAGGGGGCTCTCCGAGCAGTACTTC.

CDR3 in DNA: TGTGCCAGCAGCAGACGGAAAACTAGCGGGAACACAGATACGCAGTATTTT. As protein: CASSRRKTSGNTDTQYF. The V call is TRBV11-2, the J call TRBJ2-3; 10 bases line up with TRBD2. This CDR3 region has 17 residues. V lost 5 bases and J lost 2; bases outside the gene matches: 10. Germline V CDR1 and CDR2: SGHAT, FQNNGV.

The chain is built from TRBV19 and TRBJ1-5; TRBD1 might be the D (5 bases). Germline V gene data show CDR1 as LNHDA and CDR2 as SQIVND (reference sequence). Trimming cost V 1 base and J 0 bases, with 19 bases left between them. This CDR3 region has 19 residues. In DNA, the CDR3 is TGTGCCAGTAGTATAGCCCCGGGGGTCTTCTCCTTTAGCAATCAGCCCCAGCATTTT. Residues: CASSIAPGVFSFSNQPQHF.